Listed here are 26 T cell receptor beta chains from one sample, sequenced in a study of T cells after yellow fever vaccination. TCRdb passed the 5' RACE reads through MiXCR, listing each CDR3 protein once. The sample lists 350,000 or so distinct CDR3 sequences; roughly 8.3% were seen once. Sample: PBMCs, taken approximately 40 days after the first yellow fever vaccination. Receptors were obtained from a young man who received the YFV17D yellow fever vaccine.

The chain joins TRBV5-1 to TRBJ2-1; TRBD2 might be the D (7 bases). Germline V gene lookup returns CDR1 SGHRS and CDR2 YFSETQ. The CDR3 spans 16 residues. V was clipped by 0 bases and J by 12 bases, with 22 bases between them. The CDR3 spells CASSLGPNRGAKGQFF. Written as DNA, the CDR3 is TGCGCCAGCAGCTTGGGGCCCAACCGGGGGGCGAAAGGGCAGTTCTTC. Filled out from reference TRBV5-1 and TRBJ2-1, the complete variable domain reads KAGVTQTPRYLIKTRGQQVTLSCSPISGHRSVSWYQQTPGQGLQFLFEYFSETQRNKGNFPGRFSGRQFSNSRSEMNVSTLELGDSALYLCASSLGPNRGAKGQFFGPGTRLTVL.

This clonotype was observed a few times. This chain joins TRBV28 and TRBJ1-3; TRBD1 is a possible D gene (5 bases). This CDR3 region has 16 residues. Germline values: CDR1 MDHEN, CDR2 SYDVKM. The germline V and J ends were trimmed by 5 bases and 3 bases, with 17 bases remaining between them. This CDR3 is CASSTPRGVSGNTIYF. Written as DNA, the CDR3 is TGTGCCAGCAGTACCCCTCGGGGGGTCAGTGGAAACACCATATATTTT.

This clonotype has only a few counts. This chain joins TRBV5-1 and TRBJ2-1; 7 bases are shared with TRBD2. The V segment lost 0 bases and the J segment 1 base; nucleotides outside the gene matches: 10. From germline, CDR1 is SGHRS and CDR2 YFSETQ. The CDR3 has 18 amino acids. The CDR3 nucleotides read TGCGCCAGCAGCTTGGGGGGGGGGTCAACCTCTTCCTACAATGAGCAGTTCTTC. Translated, it gives CASSLGGGSTSSYNEQFF.

This clonotype was observed a few times. The chain uses TRBV2 and TRBJ2-1, with D uncertain. The CDR3 sequence is 11 residues long. The germline CDR1 and CDR2 sequences are SNHLY and FYNNEI. V was cut by 8 bases and J by 5 bases, with 7 bases left in between. CDR3 bases: TGTGCCAGCGCTTATGACAATGAGCAGTTCTTC. It specifies CASAYDNEQFF. Based on the CDR3 plus reference TRBV2 and TRBJ2-1, the full variable domain is EPEVTQTPSHQVTQMGQEVILRCVPISNHLYFYWYRQILGQKVEFLVSFYNNEISEKSEIFDDQFSVERPDGSNFTLKIRSTKLEDSAMYFCASAYDNEQFFGPGTRLTVL.

The chain joins TRBV12-3 or TRBV12-4 to TRBJ2-1; D possibly corresponds to TRBD2 (5 bases). This CDR3 has 15 residues. V was trimmed by 8 bases and J by 5 bases, leaving 19 bases between them. The CDR3 here is CASGPLEGFHNEQFF. Written as DNA, the CDR3 is TGTGCCAGCGGTCCCTTAGAGGGATTCCACAATGAGCAGTTCTTC.

The chain employs TRBV20-1 and TRBJ1-4; D is undetermined. This CDR3 has 15 amino acids. Trimming removed 0 bases at V and 3 bases at J, with 11 bases between. CDR1 and CDR2 (germline): DFQATT, SNEGSKA (reference sequence). CDR3 sequence reads: CSARESRAPNEKLFF. The CDR3, as DNA: TGCAGTGCTAGAGAATCTAGGGCCCCTAATGAAAAACTGTTTTTT.

The chain carries TRBV20-1 and TRBJ2-3; 9 nucleotides line up with TRBD2. CDR1 is DFQATT and CDR2 is SNEGSKA in the germline V gene (reference sequence). J lost 2 bases, V lost 5 bases, and 11 bases had no gene match. This CDR3 region has 16 residues. The CDR3 DNA reads as TGCAGTGCTCCATCCTTAGCGGGGGCCGTCACAGATACGCAGTATTTT. Residues: CSAPSLAGAVTDTQYF.

This chain links TRBV5-1 with TRBJ2-3; D not resolved. V lost 2 bases, J lost 6 bases, and 7 bases lay in between. This CDR3 is 12 amino acids long. Looked up from germline, CDR1 is SGHRS and CDR2 is YFSETQ. CDR3 residues: CASSLHWDTQYF. The CDR3 DNA reads TGCGCCAGCAGCTTACATTGGGATACGCAGTATTTT.

This clonotype came up a few times. V is TRBV5-4 and J is TRBJ1-5; possible D gene TRBD1, 6 bases. The CDR3 is 15 amino acids. V was cut by 0 bases and J by 4 bases, with 11 bases left in between. Germline CDR1 and CDR2: SGHNT and YYREEE (reference sequence). CDR3 in DNA: TGTGCCAGCAGCTTGGGAGTGGGGGCGAATCAGCCCCAGCATTTT. This encodes CASSLGVGANQPQHF. The complete variable domain, with remaining parts taken from reference TRBV5-4 and TRBJ1-5, reads ETGVTQSPTHLIKTRGQQVTLRCSSQSGHNTVSWYQQALGQGPQFIFQYYREEENGRGNFPPRFSGLQFPNYSSELNVNALELDDSALYLCASSLGVGANQPQHFGDGTRLSIL.

A few counts support this clonotype. This chain connects TRBV10-3 to TRBJ1-1; D is ambiguous. Trimming removed 7 bases from V and 5 bases from J, with 14 bases in between. CDR1 and CDR2 (germline): ENHRY, SYGVKD. The CDR3 totals 13 residues. CDR3 in amino acids: CAITGRLGTEAFF. For the CDR3, the DNA is TGTGCCATCACAGGTCGGTTGGGAACTGAAGCTTTCTTT.

Regarding this clonotype: Given the absence of the conserved phenylalanine or tryptophan at the CDR3 end, a read error is likely. The DNA is left out, because the CDR3 cannot be placed on it with certainty; the CDR3 is given as TCRdb lists it. The CDR3 sequence is CASSRHPGR. The rearrangement links TRBV18 to TRBJ1-4; the D call TRBD1 from the table was never checked on the DNA. Germline assignment: CDR1 KGHSH and CDR2 LQKENI. The CDR3 has 9 residues if both end residues are counted.

This clonotype was counted between two and nine times. The V gene is TRBV3-1, the J gene TRBJ2-1; D ambiguous. Germline V gives CDR1 LGHDT, CDR2 YNNKEL (reference sequence). Between the trimmed V and J ends, which lost 2 bases and 8 bases, there was a span of 7 bases. The CDR3 extends over 12 amino acids. The CDR3 loop reads CASSQSWDEQFF. CDR3 DNA sequence: TGTGCCAGCAGCCAATCTTGGGATGAGCAGTTCTTC.

The rearrangement uses TRBV5-1 and TRBJ2-3; D may correspond to TRBD1 or TRBD2 (6 bases each). CDR1 is SGHRS and CDR2 is YFSETQ in the germline V gene. Trimming cost V 3 bases and J 2 bases, with 16 bases left between them. There are 16 residues in the CDR3. DNA of the CDR3: TGCGCCAGCAGCTCCGGAGGGGGGTGGGACACAGATACGCAGTATTTT. Protein sequence: CASSSGGGWDTDTQYF.

The chain links TRBV11-2 to TRBJ2-2; TRBD1 aligns across 8 bases. V lost 1 base to trimming and J lost 3 bases; unmatched junction nucleotides: 7. CDR1 is SGHAT, CDR2 FQNNGV, per germline. The CDR3 length is 17 residues. As DNA, the CDR3 is TGTGCCAGCAGCTTAGTCCCAGGGGGCTCAGACACCGGGGAGCTGTTTTTT. This encodes CASSLVPGGSDTGELFF.

The V call is TRBV20-1, the J call TRBJ1-5, with TRBD1 identical over 10 bases. V shed 7 bases, J shed 7 bases, and the junction held 13 bases outside the gene matches. The CDR3 loop spans 15 amino acids. The germline V gene has CDR1 DFQATT and CDR2 SNEGSKA (reference sequence). CDR3 loop: CSGTGQGGSGQPQHF. CDR3 DNA: TGCAGTGGAACTGGACAGGGGGGTTCAGGACAGCCCCAGCATTTT.

This clonotype was counted at least ten times. The chain recombines TRBV6-2 or TRBV6-3 with TRBJ2-3, with no clear D. The CDR3 sequence is 11 residues long. Germline V gives CDR1 MNHEY, CDR2 SVGEGT. V gave up 5 bases and J gave up 4 bases, with 4 bases separating them. CDR3 loop: CASSRPDTQYF. The DNA for the CDR3 is TGTGCCAGCAGTCGGCCAGATACGCAGTATTTT.

The chain carries TRBV12-3 or TRBV12-4 and TRBJ1-6, with D maybe TRBD1 (5 bases). Deletions cut 6 bases from V and 8 bases from J, with 14 bases between. The CDR3 runs 14 residues. This chain's CDR3 is CASSPTSRDSPLHF. For the CDR3, the DNA is TGTGCCAGCAGCCCGACGAGCAGGGATTCACCCCTCCACTTT.

The chain employs TRBV29-1 and TRBJ2-1; 13 bases match TRBD2. From germline, CDR1 is SQVTM and CDR2 ANQGSEA. V lost 6 bases, J lost 7 bases, and 9 bases stayed unmatched. The CDR3 spans 15 residues. The CDR3 bases are TGCAGCGTACTCTACGGGACTAGCGGGACGAATGAGCAGTTCTTC. It specifies CSVLYGTSGTNEQFF.

The chain couples TRBV3-1 to TRBJ2-5; no reliable D call. Germline V gene lookup returns CDR1 LGHDT and CDR2 YNNKEL (reference sequence). This CDR3 has 13 residues. V was cut by 0 bases and J by 2 bases, with 4 bases left in between. As DNA, the CDR3 is TGTGCCAGCAGCCAAGAAGCGCAAGAGACCCAGTACTTC. Translation: CASSQEAQETQYF.

This clonotype was found a few times. The chain combines TRBV7-9 with TRBJ2-5; possible D gene TRBD1, 6 bases. Germline CDR1 is SEHNR and CDR2 is FQNEAQ (reference sequence). Between the trimmed V and J ends, which lost 4 bases and 0 bases, there was a span of 12 bases. There are 15 residues in the CDR3. The CDR3 nucleotides are TGTGCCAGCAGCTCTCGACAGGTGTACCAAGAGACCCAGTACTTC. It yields the protein CASSSRQVYQETQYF.

The DNA for the CDR3 is TGCGCCAGCAGCCTAGCGGTGCCTGTGGAGACCCAGTACTTC. Protein product: CASSLAVPVETQYF. The chain joins TRBV5-1 to TRBJ2-5, with TRBD2 identical over 7 bases. The germline gives CDR1 SGHRS, CDR2 YFSETQ. CDR3 length: 14 residues. J lost 5 bases, V lost 4 bases, and 8 bases had no gene match.

In its sample, this clonotype was seen a few times. The chain employs TRBV29-1 and TRBJ2-3, with D maybe TRBD2 (7 bases). This CDR3 has 11 residues. The V gene lost 8 bases and the J gene lost 7 bases, with 13 bases spanning the gap. Germline CDR1 and CDR2: SQVTM and ANQGSEA. DNA for the CDR3: TGCAGCCTGAGGGGGGGGAATACGCAGTATTTT. Translation gives CSLRGGNTQYF.

This sequence joins TRBV6-2 or TRBV6-3 and TRBJ2-2; D perhaps matches TRBD2 (5 bases). Germline CDR1 is MNHEY and CDR2 is SVGEGT. Trimming removed 6 bases at V and 7 bases at J, with 12 bases between. The CDR3 is made up of 13 amino acids. The chain's CDR3 is CASRTTKVGELFF. CDR3 in DNA: TGTGCCAGCAGGACTACCAAAGTCGGGGAGCTGTTTTTT.

The table lists this clonotype with a few counts. V gene TRBV15 combines with J gene TRBJ2-5, with TRBD2 as a possible D gene (5 bases). Trimming stripped 6 bases from V and 1 base from J, with 9 bases between. The CDR3 is made up of 13 amino acids. CDR1 is LNHNV, CDR2 YYDKDF, per germline (reference sequence). DNA of the CDR3: TGTGCCACCAGTTTTAGCGCCCAAGAGACCCAGTACTTC. Its translation is CATSFSAQETQYF.

This clonotype was recorded a few times. The V gene is TRBV24-1, the J gene TRBJ2-1; D is perhaps TRBD2 (6 bases). Germline CDR1 and CDR2: KGHDR and SFDVKD. Trimming took 7 bases from V and 6 from J, leaving 15 bases between them. This CDR3 is 14 amino acids long. CDR3 sequence (DNA): TGTGCCACCAGGGAGGAGGGTAGCATCAATGAGCAGTTCTTC. It specifies CATREEGSINEQFF.

This clonotype was counted between two and nine times. The chain carries TRBV6-2 or TRBV6-3 and TRBJ2-1; TRBD2 matches 11 bases. Per the germline V gene, CDR1 is MNHEY and CDR2 is SVGEGT. The CDR3 has 13 amino acids. Germline trimming cut 4 bases from V and 9 bases from J; bases unmatched to any gene: 2. CDR3 bases: TGTGCCAGCAGTTTTCTAGCGGGGGGTGAGCAGTTCTTC. Protein sequence: CASSFLAGGEQFF.